This T cell receptor (beta chain) was identified in a study of T-cell memory formation after mild COVID-19. From the 5' RACE reads, TCRdb called clonotypes with MiXCR, one entry per CDR3 protein. The table shows fewer than 450,000 distinct CDR3 sequences, with roughly 20% occurring only once. The source is an adult woman who had mild COVID-19 (a few samples of this study predate the infection). Cell type and time point are not known. The sequenced material came from PBMCs or a T cell subset sorted from them (not recorded which).

As DNA, the CDR3 is TGTGCCAGCAGCCAGGCAGGGACCTTAGTGAATGAGCAGTTCTTC. Encoded protein: CASSQAGTLVNEQFF. The rearrangement links TRBV14 to TRBJ2-1; tentatively, D is TRBD1 or TRBD2 (5 bases each). The CDR3 totals 15 residues. CDR1 is SGHDN and CDR2 is FVKESK in the germline V gene. Deletions cut 3 bases from V and 7 bases from J, with 16 bases between. The entire variable domain, with the rest obtained from reference TRBV14 and TRBJ2-1, is as follows: EAGVTQFPSHSVIEKGQTVTLRCDPISGHDNLYWYRRVMGKEIKFLLHFVKESKQDESGMPNNRFLAERTGGTYSTLKVQPAELEDSGVYFCASSQAGTLVNEQFFGPGTRLTVL.